The 31 T cell receptor beta chains below were found in one sample sequenced in a study of blood T cell repertoires in COVID-19. Sequenced by immunoSEQ multiplex PCR; TCRdb stores in-frame clones only, minus some. The sample consists of roughly 200,000 clones, about 76% of them appearing once. Sequences were obtained from peripheral blood. These receptors were obtained from a woman between 35 and 50 years old with COVID-19, enrolled during active disease.

In this sample, this clone turned up a few times. This chain joins TRBV29-1 and TRBJ1-5; 9 nucleotides match TRBD1. From germline, CDR1 is SQVTM and CDR2 ANQGSEA. The CDR3 loop spans 13 amino acids. V was clipped by 8 bases and J by 4 bases; unmatched bases: 6. The CDR3 loop is CSHGTGLNQPQHF. CDR3 sequence (DNA): TGCAGCCACGGGACAGGGCTAAATCAGCCCCAGCATTTT.

There are a few counts of this clone. V gene TRBV3-1 (or the pseudogene TRBV3-2) combines with J gene TRBJ1-1; no firm D call. V lost 4 bases to trimming and J lost 6 bases, with 15 bases between them. The CDR3 length is 14 residues. Germline CDR1 LGHDT, CDR2 YNNKEL (reference sequence). This CDR3 is CASSRAGMSPEAFF. CDR3 DNA: TGTGCCAGCAGCCGGGCGGGAATGAGTCCTGAAGCTTTCTTT.

In this sample, this clone turned up a few times. This rearrangement joins TRBV6-4 to TRBJ2-4, with a possible D match to TRBD2 (6 bases). Germline V lookup: CDR1 MRHNA, CDR2 SNTAGT. CDR3 size: 16 residues. V lost 6 bases, J lost 5 bases, and 20 bases lay in between. The chain's CDR3 is CASSPAAGSGENIQYF. The CDR3 bases are TGTGCCAGCAGCCCGGCTGCGGGAAGTGGGGAAAACATTCAGTACTTC.

The rearrangement joins TRBV29-1 to TRBJ2-2; D might be TRBD2 (6 bases). The V end lost 6 bases, the J end lost 3 bases, and 8 bases lay between the germline ends. Per germline, CDR1 SQVTM and CDR2 ANQGSEA. This CDR3 region has 12 residues. CDR3 residues: CSVRRDTGELFF. CDR3 sequence (DNA): TGCAGCGTAAGGAGGGACACCGGGGAGCTGTTTTTT.

This chain joins TRBV12-3 or TRBV12-4 and TRBJ2-7, with D possibly being TRBD1 (5 bases). Trimming removed 6 bases at V and 6 bases at J, with 15 bases between. The CDR3 totals 13 residues. In nucleotides, the CDR3 is TGTGCCAGCAGAAAGACGACAGTCTCCGAGCAGTACTTC. Encoded protein: CASRKTTVSEQYF.

The chain carries TRBV4-2 and TRBJ1-2, with D possibly being TRBD1 (6 bases). Germline V gene sequence: CDR1 LGHNA, CDR2 YNFKEQ. The CDR3 runs 15 residues. Trimming cost V 6 bases and J 1 base, with 15 bases left between them. The CDR3 spells CASSEGGGFNYGYTF. CDR3 nucleotide sequence: TGTGCCAGCAGTGAGGGGGGGGGCTTTAACTATGGCTACACCTTC.

This clone appeared a few times. The genes are TRBV27 and TRBJ1-4; the D gene is possibly TRBD1 (6 bases). The CDR3 covers 15 residues. The germline V gene encodes CDR1 MNHEY and CDR2 SMNVEV (reference sequence). V shed 6 bases and J shed 6 bases, with 17 bases lying between them. The CDR3 protein is CASRGAGDFDEKLFF. CDR3 in DNA: TGTGCCAGCAGAGGGGCAGGGGATTTCGATGAAAAACTGTTTTTT. The full variable domain, in which reference TRBV27 and TRBJ1-4 provide the parts outside the CDR3, is EAQVTQNPRYLITVTGKKLTVTCSQNMNHEYMSWYRQDPGLGLRQIYYSMNVEVTDKGDVPEGYKVSRKEKRNFPLILESPSPNQTSLYFCASRGAGDFDEKLFFGSGTQLSVL.

This clone was counted only a few times. The chain combines TRBV19 with TRBJ1-2; no definite D call. There are 13 residues in the CDR3. V was pared by 6 bases and J by 1 base, with 9 bases between. CDR1 is LNHDA and CDR2 is SQIVND in the germline V gene (reference sequence). DNA for the CDR3: TGTGCCAGTAGCCTACAGATTAACTATGGCTACACCTTC. Translating gives CASSLQINYGYTF.

The chain links TRBV5-6 to TRBJ2-2; 9 nucleotides align to TRBD1. CDR3 length equals 16 residues. Germline V gives CDR1 SGHDT, CDR2 YYEEEE. The ends lost 0 bases at V and 6 bases at J; junction bases unmatched: 6. The CDR3 nucleotides are TGTGCCAGCAGCTTGGGAACAGGGGGCACCGCCGGGGAGCTGTTTTTT. It specifies CASSLGTGGTAGELFF.

The chain couples TRBV9 to TRBJ1-1, with D possibly TRBD1 on 6 matching bases. There are 14 residues in the CDR3. From germline, CDR1 is SGDLS and CDR2 YYNGEE. V gave up 4 bases and J gave up 2 bases, with 12 bases separating them. DNA for the CDR3: TGTGCCAGCAGCCTAGACAGGACCAACACTGAAGCTTTCTTT. Translation gives CASSLDRTNTEAFF.

The chain employs TRBV3-1 (or the pseudogene TRBV3-2) and TRBJ2-1, with D unclear. Germline V lookup: CDR1 LGHDT, CDR2 YNNKEL (reference sequence). V lost 0 bases to trimming and J lost 6 bases, with 12 bases between them. The CDR3 has 15 amino acids. CDR3 loop: CASSQERLVPNEQFF. The CDR3 coding sequence is TGTGCCAGCAGCCAAGAGCGGCTAGTGCCCAATGAGCAGTTCTTC.

The V gene is TRBV6-5, the J gene TRBJ2-2; unclear D gene. Trimming cost V 7 bases and J 6 bases, with 15 bases left between them. Germline V lookup: CDR1 MNHEY, CDR2 SVGAGI. The CDR3 totals 14 residues. DNA of the CDR3: TGTGCCAGCACCTACTCTCCCCGGGCCGGGGAGCTGTTTTTT. It yields the protein CASTYSPRAGELFF.

The J gene is TRBJ1-1, the V gene TRBV19; tentative D call: TRBD1 (6 bases). Germline-derived CDR1 and CDR2 are LNHDA and SQIVND (reference sequence). This CDR3 is built from 14 residues. With 9 bases removed from V and 4 bases from J, the gap between germline ends came to 18 bases. CDR3 amino acids: CASSNRESATEAFF. The CDR3 bases are TGTGCCAGCTCAAACAGGGAGTCGGCCACTGAAGCTTTCTTT.

The CDR3 here is CASSPDYSAAYNEQFF. In DNA form, the CDR3 reads TGTGCCAGTAGTCCAGACTATTCGGCGGCCTACAATGAGCAGTTCTTC. This chain links TRBV19 with TRBJ2-1; maybe TRBD2 (5 bases). V lost 5 bases to trimming and J lost 2 bases, with 16 bases between them. The length of the CDR3 is 16 residues. Germline V gene data show CDR1 as LNHDA and CDR2 as SQIVND (reference sequence). The variable domain in full, completed from reference TRBV19 and TRBJ2-1, reads DGGITQSPKYLFRKEGQNVTLSCEQNLNHDAMYWYRQDPGQGLRLIYYSQIVNDFQKGDIAEGYSVSREKKESFPLTVTSAQKNPTAFYLCASSPDYSAAYNEQFFGPGTRLTVL.

The V gene is TRBV5-4, the J gene TRBJ1-3, with 7 bases lining up with TRBD1. Germline-derived CDR1 and CDR2 are SGHNT and YYREEE (reference sequence). V was pared by 3 bases and J by 0 bases, with 3 bases of the junction left unmatched. The CDR3 is 15 amino acids. CDR3 amino acids: CASSWDSDSGNTIYF. In nucleotides, the CDR3 is TGTGCCAGCAGCTGGGACAGCGACTCTGGAAACACCATATATTTT.

The V call is TRBV30, the J call TRBJ2-6; maybe TRBD2 (7 bases). The CDR3 spans 13 residues. In germline, CDR1 is GTSNPN, CDR2 SVGIG (reference sequence). This chain's CDR3 is CAGRGSGANVLTF. The CDR3, as DNA: TGTGCGGGGAGGGGGTCTGGGGCCAACGTCCTGACTTTC. The full variable domain, with the rest looked up from reference TRBV30 and TRBJ2-6, is SQTIHQWPATLVQPVGSPLSLECTVEGTSNPNLYWYRQAAGRGLQLLFYSVGIGQISSEVPQNLSASRPQDRQFILSSKKLLLSDSGFYLCAGRGSGANVLTFGAGSRLTVL.

The CDR3 sequence: CASNSQGASQPQHF. The CDR3 region has the DNA TGTGCCAGCAACTCTCAGGGGGCGAGTCAGCCCCAGCATTTT. The V call is TRBV7-2, the J call TRBJ1-5; 8 positions agree with TRBD1. V was clipped by 7 bases and J by 6 bases; unmatched bases: 8. This CDR3 is built from 14 residues. Per the germline V gene, CDR1 is SGHTA and CDR2 is FQGNSA.

Here the CDR3 DNA reads TGTGCCAGCAGACAACCTAGCAATCAGCCCCAGCATTTT. This codes for CASRQPSNQPQHF. This chain uses TRBV6-5 with TRBJ1-5; D gene unclear. V dropped 6 bases and J dropped 0 bases, with 6 bases sitting between them. The CDR3 is 13 amino acids. CDR1 is MNHEY and CDR2 is SVGAGI in the germline V gene.

The gene calls are TRBV18 and TRBJ2-5, with D uncertain. The CDR3 is 16 residues long. Germline loops: CDR1 KGHSH, CDR2 LQKENI. Trimming pared 3 bases from V and 7 bases from J, leaving 21 bases between. In DNA, the CDR3 is TGTGCCAGCTCACCGGCGAGCGAATTTCGATCAAGGACCCAGTACTTC. It translates to CASSPASEFRSRTQYF. The full variable domain, completed using reference TRBV18 and TRBJ2-5, is NAGVMQNPRHLVRRRGQEARLRCSPMKGHSHVYWYRQLPEEGLKFMVYLQKENIIDESGMPKERFSAEFPKEGPSILRIQQVVRGDSAAYFCASSPASEFRSRTQYFGPGTRLLVL.

This clone was observed a single time. Other DNA sequences from this sample encode an identical CDR3 as well. J is TRBJ2-7 and V is TRBV5-1; TRBD1 matches at 9 bases. There are 14 residues in the CDR3. Trimming cost V 2 bases and J 2 bases; bases outside gene matches: 2. Germline CDR1 is SGHRS and CDR2 is YFSETQ. The CDR3 coding sequence is TGCGCCAGCAGCTTAGGGACAGGGACCTACGAGCAGTACTTC. This translates into CASSLGTGTYEQYF. Full variable domain (outside the CDR3, taken from reference TRBV5-1 and TRBJ2-7): KAGVTQTPRYLIKTRGQQVTLSCSPISGHRSVSWYQQTPGQGLQFLFEYFSETQRNKGNFPGRFSGRQFSNSRSEMNVSTLELGDSALYLCASSLGTGTYEQYFGPGTRLTVT.

This clone was seen only a few times. The chain employs TRBV3-1 (or the pseudogene TRBV3-2) and TRBJ1-2; D is possibly TRBD1 (5 bases). The CDR3 runs to 13 residues. CDR1 LGHDT and CDR2 YNNKEL come from the germline V gene (reference sequence). V was clipped by 4 bases and J by 7 bases, with 13 bases between them. The CDR3 loop is CASSPDTVPGYTF. CDR3 in DNA: TGTGCCAGCAGCCCGGACACGGTACCTGGCTACACCTTC.

This sequence joins TRBV2 and TRBJ1-2, with unresolved D. CDR1 SNHLY and CDR2 FYNNEI come from the germline V gene. The CDR3 is 14 residues long. V gave up 4 bases and J gave up 5 bases, with 14 bases separating them. The CDR3 loop is CASSVLQSDYGYTF. For the CDR3, the DNA is TGTGCCAGCAGTGTTCTTCAGAGCGATTATGGCTACACCTTC.

The rearrangement uses TRBV20-1 and TRBJ2-3, with unresolved D. The CDR3 sequence is 11 residues long. CDR1 DFQATT and CDR2 SNEGSKA come from the germline V gene (reference sequence). Trimming took off 5 bases at V and 6 bases at J, with 9 bases between the two ends. The CDR3 region is CSAPEWDTQYF. For the CDR3, the DNA is TGCAGTGCTCCTGAGTGGGATACGCAGTATTTT.

This clone was seen a handful of times. The chain couples TRBV27 to TRBJ2-3, with 11 bases matching TRBD1. The J segment lost 5 bases and the V segment lost 0 bases, leaving 1 base of the junction unmatched. CDR1 is MNHEY, CDR2 SMNVEV, per germline (reference sequence). This CDR3 contains 15 residues. The CDR3 DNA is TGTGCCAGCAGTTTATCGGGACAGGGGGTAGATACGCAGTATTTT. It codes for CASSLSGQGVDTQYF.

This chain joins TRBV15 and TRBJ2-6, with 9 bases lining up with TRBD1. The CDR3 has 16 amino acids. Germline V gene lookup returns CDR1 LNHNV and CDR2 YYDKDF (reference sequence). Trimming cost V 3 bases and J 1 base; bases outside gene matches: 1. The CDR3 nucleotides read TGTGCCACCAGCAGGGGACAGGGTTCTGGGGCCAACGTCCTGACTTTC. Amino acids: CATSRGQGSGANVLTF.

V gene TRBV7-9 combines with J gene TRBJ2-3; tentative D call: TRBD2 (6 bases). CDR3 size: 16 residues. Per the germline V gene, CDR1 is SEHNR and CDR2 is FQNEAQ (reference sequence). V lost 6 bases and J lost 0, with 16 bases in between. The CDR3 protein is CASRRGAAGSTDTQYF. Here the CDR3 DNA reads TGTGCCAGCAGAAGAGGGGCGGCGGGGAGCACAGATACGCAGTATTTT.

This clone was recorded once. DNA for the CDR3: TGCGCCAGCAGCTTTCAGGGTGGGTTAGATACGCAGTATTTT. Translated: CASSFQGGLDTQYF. This chain joins TRBV5-1 and TRBJ2-3; perhaps TRBD1 as D (5 bases). Trimming removed 2 bases from V and 5 bases from J, with 12 bases in between. This CDR3 comprises 14 residues. Germline V gene sequence: CDR1 SGHRS, CDR2 YFSETQ.

The V and J genes are TRBV29-1 and TRBJ2-2; D gene uncertain. V was cut by 2 bases and J by 5 bases, with 6 bases left in between. Germline CDR1 is SQVTM and CDR2 is ANQGSEA. The CDR3 sequence is 12 residues long. The CDR3: CSVELGTGELFF. CDR3 DNA sequence: TGCAGCGTTGAACTAGGAACCGGGGAGCTGTTTTTT.

This chain joins TRBV9 and TRBJ2-7, with TRBD1 matching 8 bases. Germline V lookup: CDR1 SGDLS, CDR2 YYNGEE. Germline trimming cut 3 bases from V and 6 bases from J; bases unmatched to any gene: 11. The CDR3 totals 15 residues. In nucleotides, the CDR3 is TGTGCCAGCAGCGAATCCACGGACAGGGAAATCGAGCAGTACTTC. Its protein is CASSESTDREIEQYF. The entire variable domain, with the rest obtained from reference TRBV9 and TRBJ2-7, is as follows: DSGVTQTPKHLITATGQRVTLRCSPRSGDLSVYWYQQSLDQGLQFLIQYYNGEERAKGNILERFSAQQFPDLHSELNLSSLELGDSALYFCASSESTDREIEQYFGPGTRLTVT.

The V gene is TRBV6-1, the J gene TRBJ1-2; no firm D call. V was trimmed by 2 bases and J by 0 bases, leaving 10 bases between them. Germline-derived CDR1 and CDR2 are MNHNS and SASEGT. This CDR3 has 15 amino acids. CDR3 in amino acids: CASSETEPSNYGYTF. DNA of the CDR3: TGTGCCAGCAGTGAAACTGAACCTTCTAACTATGGCTACACCTTC.

This clone has just a few counts. V is TRBV12-5 and J is TRBJ1-1; 7 bases map to TRBD1. Germline V lookup: CDR1 LGHNT, CDR2 FRNRAP. V shed 7 bases, J shed 4 bases, and the junction held 12 bases outside the gene matches. This CDR3 comprises 15 residues. CDR3 nucleotide sequence: TGTGCTAGTGCCCTGACGACAGGGTTAAGCACTGAAGCTTTCTTT. It specifies CASALTTGLSTEAFF.